These T cell receptor beta chains were read from a single sample in a study of T cell responses to AZD1222 COVID-19 vaccine. Generated by immunoSEQ multiplex PCR, the TCRdb table keeps only in-frame clones and is missing some. The table shows about 66,000 clones, with about 88% occurring only once. Sequenced material: peripheral blood, taken on day 0 of AZD1222 vaccination. All receptors come from an adult in good health. The CDR3 runs from the conserved cysteine through the conserved F or W. The D gene is left open where the match is weak. Clone size appears in some rows only: once, few, many, or a class for an expanded clone.

j_gene | abundance | d_gene | v_gene | CDR3nt | CDR3aa
TRBJ1-1 | . | . | TRBV7-2 | TGTGCCAGCAGCCCAGGGGAGACTGAAGCTTTCTTT | CASSPGETEAFF
TRBJ2-2 | . | . | TRBV27 | TGTGCCAGCAGTTTATCGCCCACCGGGGAGCTGTTTTTT | CASSLSPTGELFF
TRBJ2-1 | . | TRBD1 | TRBV18 | TGTGCCAGCTCACCACAAAGGACAGGGGGCAACGATGAGCAGTTCTTC | CASSPQRTGGNDEQFF
TRBJ2-7 | once | TRBD2 | TRBV15 | TGTGCCACCAGCAGGCCCCTAGCGGGAGCTCTCGAGCAGTACTTC | CATSRPLAGALEQYF
TRBJ2-7 | . | . | TRBV4-3 | TGCGCCAGCAGCCAAGATCGGGTTCCCTCCTACGAGCAGTACTTC | CASSQDRVPSYEQYF
TRBJ2-1 | . | TRBD2 | TRBV20-1 | TGCAGTGCTAGTACTAGCGAGTACAATGAGCAGTTCTTC | CSASTSEYNEQFF
TRBJ2-4 | . | TRBD1 | TRBV28 | TGTGCCAGCAAAGTCGAGACAGGGGTAAACATTCAGTACTTC | CASKVETGVNIQYF
TRBJ2-7 | . | TRBD1 | TRBV4-2 | TGTGCCAGCAGCCAAGATAGGACAGGGGTACTTGAGCAGTACTTC | CASSQDRTGVLEQYF
TRBJ2-7 | . | TRBD2 | TRBV27 | TGTGCCAGCAGTTTAGTTGGCGGGGGGGATACCTACGAGCAGTACTTC | CASSLVGGGDTYEQYF
TRBJ2-5 | . | . | TRBV7-9 | TGTGCCAGCAGCTTACCTCAGGGTAAAGGGTCCCTTCAAGAGACCCAGTACTTC | CASSLPQGKGSLQETQYF
TRBJ1-1 | . | . | TRBV6-5 | TGTGCCAGCAGACCGATTGCGACAGCAAACACTGAAGCTTTCTTT | CASRPIATANTEAFF
TRBJ2-5 | . | . | TRBV7-9 | TGTGCCAGCAGCTTCGCAGCTAACCCAGAGACCCAGTACTTC | CASSFAANPETQYF
TRBJ1-2 | . | TRBD1 | TRBV19 | TGTGCCAGTACTGGACAGGGGGCGCATAATGGCTACACCTTC | CASTGQGAHNGYTF
TRBJ2-6 | . | . | TRBV6-1 | TGTGCCAGCAGTGATGTTGGGTGGATGCGGTCTGGGGCCAACGTCCTGACTTTC | CASSDVGWMRSGANVLTF
TRBJ2-7 | . | . | TRBV28 | TGTGCCAGCAGTTTGGGCAGAACCTACGAGCAGTACTTC | CASSLGRTYEQYF
TRBJ1-5 | . | TRBD1 | TRBV19 | TGTGCCAGTAGTGTAGACAGGGGTGTTCAGCCCCAGCATTTT | CASSVDRGVQPQHF
TRBJ1-4 | . | TRBD1 | TRBV27 | TGTGCCAGCAGTACCCACGGGACAGGGAAAGTTGAAAAACTGTTTTTT | CASSTHGTGKVEKLFF
TRBJ1-4 | . | . | TRBV29-1 | TGCAGCGTCAACCCAGGAGGCCCCGGGGAAAAACTGTTTTTT | CSVNPGGPGEKLFF
TRBJ1-4 | . | . | TRBV5-4 | TGTGCCAGCAGCGGGAAAAAGACAGGCATTAATGAAAAACTGTTTTTT | CASSGKKTGINEKLFF
TRBJ2-1 | . | TRBD2 | TRBV19 | TGTGCCAGTAGTACCCACCTCTCTAGCGGGAGAGGTAATGAGCAGTTCTTC | CASSTHLSSGRGNEQFF
TRBJ1-4 | . | . | TRBV9 | TGTGCCAGCAGCGTAGTAAGGGGGGCGGCCCGTGAAAAACTGTTTTTT | CASSVVRGAAREKLFF
TRBJ2-7 | few | . | TRBV23-1 | TGCGCCAGCAGTCAATCGGGACCCCAAACCTACGAGCAGTACTTC | CASSQSGPQTYEQYF
TRBJ2-2 | . | . | TRBV7-2 | TGTGCCAGCAGCTTGGGGGTCGGGGAGCTGTTTTTT | CASSLGVGELFF
TRBJ1-5 | . | . | TRBV19 | TGTGCCAGTAGCGGGGGGGGCGCGGGCAATCAGCCCCAGCATTTT | CASSGGGAGNQPQHF
TRBJ1-2 | . | . | TRBV7-9 | TGTGCCAGCAGCTTAGTCCGACAGAACTATGGCTACACCTTC | CASSLVRQNYGYTF
TRBJ2-5 | once | TRBD1 | TRBV3-1/TRBV3-2 | TGTGCCAGCAGCCAAGGTCCGGACAGGGGCAGAGAGACCCAGTACTTC | CASSQGPDRGRETQYF
TRBJ1-2 | . | . | TRBV11-3 | TGTGCCAGCAGCTCCCCCGGGGGCGCAGGGCCAATGAACTATGGCTACACCTTC | CASSSPGGAGPMNYGYTF
TRBJ2-1 | few | . | TRBV3-1/TRBV3-2 | TGTGCCAGCAGCCAAGATGCGGAGAGCTCCTACAATGAGCAGTTCTTC | CASSQDAESSYNEQFF
TRBJ2-1 | . | . | TRBV2 | TGTGCCAGCAGTGTACGAGGGCTGTCCTCCAATGAGCAGTTCTTC | CASSVRGLSSNEQFF
TRBJ1-5 | . | . | TRBV28 | TGTGCCAGCACCTGGGGGATGGGTAGCAATCAGCCCCAGCATTTT | CASTWGMGSNQPQHF
TRBJ1-5 | once | TRBD1 | TRBV24-1 | TGTGCCACCAGTGATATGACAGGGGCCAGCAATCAGCCCCAGCATTTT | CATSDMTGASNQPQHF
TRBJ2-1 | . | . | TRBV6-5 | TGTGCCAGCGAGCCCCTTTGGGGCTCCTACAATGAGCAGTTCTTC | CASEPLWGSYNEQFF
TRBJ2-7 | . | TRBD1 | TRBV7-9 | TGTGCCGTCGAAACTCCCGGGACAGGGAGACTCGAGCAGTACTTC | CAVETPGTGRLEQYF
TRBJ1-1 | . | . | TRBV6-1 | TGTGCCAGCAGTGAATCAGCAGTCAGGGAAGTCACTGAAGCTTTCTTT | CASSESAVREVTEAFF
TRBJ1-3 | . | . | TRBV9 | TGTGCCAGCAGCGTAGACGCGCTCTCTGGAAACACCATATATTTT | CASSVDALSGNTIYF
TRBJ1-1 | once | TRBD1 | TRBV5-4 | TGTGCCAGCAGCCTGACAGGGGTGGAAGCTTTCTTT | CASSLTGVEAFF
TRBJ1-5 | . | . | TRBV21-1 | TGTGCCAGCCCGACCGGTAGGGAGTATAGCAATCAGCCCCAGCATTTT | CASPTGREYSNQPQHF